This is a list of T cell receptor beta chains from one sample in a study of cytomegalovirus exposure and HLA in healthy donors. Sequencing was performed with immunoSEQ multiplex PCR; in TCRdb, only in-frame clones are kept and a portion is missing. The sample lists about 130,000 clones, around 82% occurring once. Sequencing was performed on PBMCs. Source of these receptors: a male donor in good health and CMV-seropositive. Both conserved end residues are part of each CDR3. D genes are given only for firm matches.

TRBJ1-3 TRBV5-1 NA CASSLPPYSGNTIYF
TRBJ2-5 TRBV9 NA CASSPRGQNQETQYF
TRBJ2-5 TRBV4-3 TRBD2 CASSQDSGGWETQYF
TRBJ2-5 TRBV15 NA CATSRALDSQETQYF
TRBJ2-7 TRBV19 TRBD2 CASSGGSGYEQYF
TRBJ2-4 TRBV7-2 NA CASSLGPAGVDIQYF
TRBJ2-1 TRBV11-3 NA CASSFSWRHEQFF
TRBJ2-2 TRBV5-4 TRBD2 CATDPGGPSTGELFF
TRBJ1-2 TRBV28 NA CASSLHVLNYGYTF
TRBJ2-1 TRBV27 TRBD1 CASSSGQGGWDNEQFF
TRBJ2-5 TRBV30 TRBD2 CAWSQAGGWETQYF
TRBJ1-5 TRBV28 NA CASRTRTGSNQPQHF
TRBJ2-1 TRBV27 TRBD2 CASSLSGSKYNEQFF
TRBJ1-4 TRBV6-5 TRBD1 CASSQRQGARKLFF
TRBJ1-2 TRBV28 TRBD1 CASTRPPGQGYGYTF
TRBJ1-1 TRBV7-9 TRBD1 CASSWGQIGTEAFF
TRBJ2-7 TRBV4-2 NA CASSRGRDSYEQYF
TRBJ2-7 TRBV5-1 TRBD2 CASSLGLADDSYEQYF
TRBJ2-2 TRBV29-1 NA CSVDGGTGELFF
TRBJ2-7 TRBV7-9 NA CASSAGRIGYEQYF
TRBJ1-2 TRBV30 TRBD1 CAWSVDRADYGYTF
TRBJ2-7 TRBV18 NA CASSPSNLQGGSYEQYF
TRBJ2-1 TRBV27 TRBD2 CASSSGLGGNEQFF
TRBJ2-7 TRBV5-4 TRBD2 CASSDMPGGAGFNEQYF
TRBJ2-7 TRBV4-3 TRBD1 CASSLGQGAYEQYF
TRBJ2-5 TRBV7-9 TRBD2 CASSLYGGSGGETQYF
TRBJ2-3 TRBV7-2 NA CASSFQAGNTDTQYF
TRBJ2-7 TRBV4-2 TRBD1 CASSQGTGGLEYF
TRBJ2-4 TRBV28 NA CASVDRLKNIQYF
TRBJ2-7 TRBV5-4 TRBD2 CASSLGLAGEGEQYF
TRBJ2-5 TRBV7-8 NA CASSLQVETQYF
TRBJ2-6 TRBV7-8 NA CADTTGSLMSGANVLTF
TRBJ2-1 TRBV27 NA CASRRTEETNEQFF
TRBJ2-1 TRBV7-9 NA CSSSHERERPDNEQFF
TRBJ2-1 TRBV5-4 TRBD2 CASSFRSGSSYNEQFF
TRBJ1-1 TRBV6-6 NA CASSLTGNTEAFF
TRBJ2-7 TRBV7-2 TRBD2 CASSWARASGGTYEQYF
TRBJ2-1 TRBV10-2 TRBD1 CASKGTAYNEQFF
TRBJ2-1 TRBV28 TRBD2 CASSPPGLAGRGGNEQFF
TRBJ2-7 TRBV5-1 NA CASSYRWGDEQYF
TRBJ1-3 TRBV11-3 NA CASARDTLYF
TRBJ2-7 TRBV4-1 NA CASSQDAGYEQYF
TRBJ1-1 TRBV7-9 NA CASSFGQIEAFF
TRBJ1-1 TRBV18 TRBD1 CASSPERGHTEAFF
TRBJ1-4 TRBV11-2 NA CASSPPATNEKLFF
TRBJ2-3 TRBV5-1 NA CASSLGDRSTDTQYF
TRBJ1-3 TRBV7-2 NA CASTPGPGNTIYF
TRBJ1-4 TRBV28 NA CASTPGGGTNEKLFF
TRBJ1-5 TRBV6-5 NA CASRAGGRSNQPQHF
TRBJ2-5 TRBV7-2 NA CASSLGQIQETQYF
TRBJ1-2 TRBV5-6 NA CASSSDTNYGYTF
TRBJ2-4 TRBV6-5 TRBD2 CASRQAGVNIQYF
TRBJ2-7 TRBV28 NA CASSPPRPSGEQYF
TRBJ2-1 TRBV9 NA CASSVGFGLHEQFF